Presented here are 8 T cell receptor beta chains from one specimen sequenced in a study of CD8 T cells in ankylosing spondylitis. TCRdb recomputed calls from the 5' RACE reads with MiXCR, one row per CDR3 protein. The repertoire holds about 150,000 distinct CDR3 sequences, with roughly 30% as singletons. The specimen was synovial fluid, either unsorted or a sorted T cell fraction (not recorded which). Source of these receptors: a male donor with ankylosing spondylitis.

CDR3 amino acids: CSARDLGKQGGTDTQYF. CDR3 bases: TGCAGTGCTAGAGATCTGGGGAAACAGGGGGGCACAGATACGCAGTATTTT. The chain combines TRBV20-1 with TRBJ2-3, with 8 bases identical to TRBD1. V dropped 0 bases and J dropped 1; count of bases not matched to a gene: 9. The CDR3 length is 17 residues. Germline V gene data show CDR1 as DFQATT and CDR2 as SNEGSKA (reference sequence).

The chain uses TRBV4-1 and TRBJ1-2; TRBD1 matches at 7 bases. The germline gives CDR1 MGHRA, CDR2 YSYEKL. V dropped 1 base and J dropped 4; count of bases not matched to a gene: 12. There are 17 residues in the CDR3. The CDR3 DNA reads TGCGCCAGCAGCCAAGGAGTAGACAGGGTAAACCTCTATGGCTACACCTTC. Translating gives CASSQGVDRVNLYGYTF.

The V and J genes are TRBV5-6 and TRBJ2-7; the D call may be TRBD1 or TRBD2 (5 bases each). The CDR3 is 16 amino acids. Germline CDR1 is SGHDT and CDR2 is YYEEEE. Between the trimmed V and J ends, which lost 4 bases and 5 bases, there was a span of 22 bases. The CDR3 sequence: CASSLLNRAGANEQYF. As DNA, the CDR3 is TGTGCCAGCAGCCTACTCAATAGGGCCGGGGCGAACGAGCAGTACTTC.

The rearrangement joins TRBV5-1 to TRBJ1-2; a possible D gene is TRBD1 (5 bases). With 6 bases removed from V and 4 bases from J, the gap between germline ends came to 25 bases. The CDR3 sequence is 17 residues long. Germline V gene data show CDR1 as SGHRS and CDR2 as YFSETQ. The CDR3 coding sequence is TGCGCCAGCACCTTTGGGAGTTCACAGGCTGGGGGCTATGGCTACACCTTC. It translates to CASTFGSSQAGGYGYTF.

This sequence joins TRBV2 and TRBJ1-2, with TRBD1 matching over 9 bases. After removal of 9 bases from V and 6 bases from J, the junction contained 8 bases not matched to a gene. From germline, CDR1 is SNHLY and CDR2 FYNNEI. The CDR3 consists of 13 residues. The CDR3 sequence: CASGDRASDGYTF. The DNA for the CDR3 is TGTGCCAGTGGGGACAGGGCAAGCGATGGCTACACCTTC. The full variable domain, completed using reference TRBV2 and TRBJ1-2, is EPEVTQTPSHQVTQMGQEVILRCVPISNHLYFYWYRQILGQKVEFLVSFYNNEISEKSEIFDDQFSVERPDGSNFTLKIRSTKLEDSAMYFCASGDRASDGYTFGSGTRLTVV.

Only a few counts were recorded for this clonotype. This sequence joins TRBV20-1 and TRBJ1-2; 7 bases line up with TRBD1. This CDR3 has 15 amino acids. Germline V gives CDR1 DFQATT, CDR2 SNEGSKA (reference sequence). After removal of 0 bases from V and 4 bases from J, the junction contained 8 bases not matched to a gene. The CDR3 reads CSARDQPGQSYGYTF. The CDR3 DNA follows: TGCAGTGCTAGAGACCAACCGGGACAGTCCTATGGCTACACCTTC.

This clonotype has a handful of counts. J is TRBJ2-3 and V is TRBV6-2 or TRBV6-3, with D perhaps TRBD2 (5 bases). There are 15 residues in the CDR3. Trimming pared 2 bases from V and 5 bases from J, leaving 14 bases between. Per germline, CDR1 MNHEY and CDR2 SVGEGT. The CDR3 protein is CASSYPGERKDTQYF. DNA for the CDR3: TGTGCCAGCAGTTACCCCGGAGAGCGGAAAGATACGCAGTATTTT.

CDR3 amino acids: CSASLLAKNIQYF. Here the CDR3 DNA reads TGCAGTGCTAGTCTTTTAGCCAAAAACATTCAGTACTTC. The chain recombines TRBV20-1 with TRBJ2-4; D is uncertain. Looked up from germline, CDR1 is DFQATT and CDR2 is SNEGSKA (reference sequence). V lost 3 bases and J lost 0, with 6 bases in between. The CDR3 sequence is 13 residues long.